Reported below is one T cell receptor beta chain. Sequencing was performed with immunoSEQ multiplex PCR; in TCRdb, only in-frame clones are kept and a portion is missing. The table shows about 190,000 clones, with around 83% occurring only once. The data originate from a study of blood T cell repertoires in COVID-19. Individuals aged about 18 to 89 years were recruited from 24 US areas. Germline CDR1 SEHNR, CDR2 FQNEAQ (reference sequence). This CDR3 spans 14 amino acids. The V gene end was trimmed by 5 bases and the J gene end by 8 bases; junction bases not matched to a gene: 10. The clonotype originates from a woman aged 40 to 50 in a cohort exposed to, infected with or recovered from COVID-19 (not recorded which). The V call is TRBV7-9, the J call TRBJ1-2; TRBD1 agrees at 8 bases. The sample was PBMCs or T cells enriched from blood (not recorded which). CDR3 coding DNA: TGTGCCAGCAGCCAGGGGGCAGGGGCGCGAGGCTACACCTTC. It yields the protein CASSQGAGARGYTF.